Detailed here is one TCR beta chain. What this receptor recognizes is not known. The cohort was made up of hundreds of healthy bone marrow donors. At the time of sampling, every cohort member was nominally healthy, though immune exposures that went unrecorded were likely present. The donor was CMV seronegative and was included in the group of about 400 seronegative cohort members. Each donor provided a peripheral blood sample, and peripheral blood mononuclear cells were used for TCR beta sequencing. Genomic DNA extraction from the blood cell samples was performed with the Qiagen DNeasy Blood Extraction Kit. The receptor library was made with the immunoSEQ multiplex PCR assay. The multiplex PCR relied on a mix of 60 forward primers for TCR Vbeta segments and 13 reverse primers for TCR Jbeta segments. The CDR3 region of rearranged TCR beta genes was amplified from genomic DNA with a multiplex PCR assay. The Illumina HiSeq System was used to sequence the amplified TCR beta libraries as 87-base-pair reads. Regarding the original processing steps: In a later analysis, approximately 74 million unique TCR beta chains were counted across the 500 to 850 repertoires, and about 9.9 million of these chains were shared by at least two donors. A nearest-neighbor algorithm error-corrected the raw reads and collapsed the reads into unique sequences, merging closely related sequences to remove PCR and sequencing errors. Alignment of CDR3 sequences to IMGT reference sequences was used to assign V, D and J gene segments. For a sequence to be retained, at least a six-nucleotide match to both a V gene segment and a J gene segment was required. Rearrangements were called productive when the CDR3 lacked stop codons and stayed in frame with V and J; all others were non-productive. CDR3 was defined by IMGT convention, running from the second conserved V-encoded cysteine to the conserved J-encoded phenylalanine. Sequences without an unambiguous match to a single V gene segment were excluded from the earlier analysis of approximately 600 of the donors. In an earlier analysis of roughly 500 of the donors, V segments were called functional above 56.7% productive rearrangements and were called segregating when the between-donor standard deviation exceeded 5%. To diagnose cytomegalovirus status from the catalog of TCR beta chain sequences, a statistical classification framework was built. A later analysis assigned V and J genes by comparing TCR nucleotide sequences with IMGT/GENE-DB human TR gene sequences. A later analysis assigned CDR3 sequences and most-parsimonious VDJ recombination scenarios with the TCRdist pipeline. In a later analysis, every TCR beta chain was defined by the combination of its CDR3 amino acid sequence and its V-gene family, and reads without a unique V-gene family were dropped. As a way to deal with suspected cross-contamination and a sequencing artifact, a later analysis dropped nearly 600 nucleotide sequences that were highly shared and had low generation probability. In a later analysis, a clonal expansion index was calculated for each public chain from normalized within-repertoire ranks of inferred template counts. A later analysis computed generation probabilities with a VDJ recombination model fitted to out-of-frame rearrangements, and checked the results against IGoR. A later analysis scored TCR-TCR, TCR-HLA and TCR-CMV co-occurrence with hypergeometric tests, applying a repertoire-size bias correction to TCR pairs. False discovery rates were estimated in a later analysis by permuting HLA or CMV assignments 20 times. A later analysis grouped co-occurring TCRs with DBSCAN, adding TCRdist sequence similarity when clustering within HLA-allele-positive subsets. For co-occurrence clustering, repertoires with fewer than 30,000 or more than 120,000 public chains were excluded, along with four to six repertoires with anomalous nucleotide sharing. TCRdb retrieved this table from immuneACCESS and kept in-frame rearrangements only. Not all clones are present; in checked studies, unresolved V genes account for under half, and no reason is known for the remainder. V, J and clone size reflect that table, while D and trimming were determined from the DNA. The table for this sample records 100,000 to 150,000 clones. The leading ten clones occupy approximately 1% of the sample.

This sample was taken from a study of cytomegalovirus exposure and HLA in healthy donors (dated 2017 in TCRdb). For the wider study: According to an earlier analysis of several hundred of the donors, 200 million or so T cells yielded roughly 100 million unique TCR beta sequences and approximately 300 Gb of sequence data. Roughly 310 gigabases of sequencing data and 70 million to 85 million unique TCR sequences were included in an early release covering several hundred HLA-typed donors. Among the roughly 380 genotyped donors, roughly 80% belonged to the genetic ancestry cluster associated with self-reported Caucasian donors. The study aimed to test whether signatures of past pathogen exposure could be identified by cataloging public T cell receptors. The T cell repertoires of roughly 660 subjects were profiled by immunosequencing and related to cytomegalovirus serostatus. Besides the first cohort of some 670 subjects, a separate validation cohort made up of around 120 different subjects was used. The study combined high-throughput TCR immunosequencing, statistical association of individual TCRs with disease status, and machine learning to predict cytomegalovirus infection status. A later analysis re-examined previously published TCR beta repertoires from more than 650 donors and added high-resolution HLA genotyping to investigate patterns of TCR occurrence. Rather than using new phenotypic data, the later analysis identified candidate immune exposures from TCR beta sequences and from how often those sequences occurred across donors. To decide whether each TCR beta V gene segment behaved as functional or pseudogenic, an earlier analysis of some 600 of the donors relied on high-throughput TCR beta sequencing. Donor age, sex, ethnicity and CMV serostatus were compiled together with the repertoire data. A later genetic analysis took genome-wide SNP genotypes for about three fifths of the 666 donors and used that subset as a discovery cohort. All discovery cohort repertoires had been generated using a single sequencing platform. HLA typing covered class I and class II loci at four-digit resolution. The number of donors typed differed by locus, with 629-630 for A, B, C, DRB1 and DQB1, around 520 for DQA1, 600 to 610 for DPA1, and some 440 for DPB1. About 5 DR-DQ haplotypes were handled as single units for association and clustering, since linkage in the cohort was strong. Among about 390 genotyped donors of the cohort, an average of approximately 240,000 unique TCR beta nucleotide sequences were sequenced per donor, roughly 20% of them non-productive.

What the study reported, not specific to this receptor: According to a later analysis, most CMV-associated TCR beta chains appeared to be HLA-restricted, and the HLA associations seemed to be driven largely by CMV exposure. A cluster of highly shared sequence variants was judged likely to represent a technical artifact of the sequencing pipeline. In a later analysis, several top co-occurrence clusters were reported to appear linked to parvovirus B19, influenza, CMV and Epstein-Barr virus. Because counts were too low, seventeen rarely observed V segments, including chromosome 9 orphons, were excluded from the earlier analysis of around 640 of the donors. The classifier was reported to diagnose cytomegalovirus status with high specificity and sensitivity in both the original and validation cohorts. Assigning TCR associations to individual alleles was difficult when HLA alleles, especially DR and DQ, strongly co-occurred. An association between a missense DCLRE1C variant and V-gene and J-gene trimming of TCR beta chains was found in a later genetic analysis and replicated in an independent cohort. A further reported finding was that TCR beta sequences accurately predicted the HLA-A and HLA-B alleles for most subjects in the first cohort. A later genetic analysis reported fewer N-insertions in productive TCRs among donors in an Asian-associated ancestry cluster than the approximately 670-donor mean. In a later analysis, HLA-associated TCR beta chains showed more clonal expansion and lower generation probabilities than non-associated chains that were equally common. The study gave a list of around 170 TCR beta chains associated with cytomegalovirus. Only TCR beta chains were sequenced in this cohort, and the absence of alpha or paired-chain data limited detectable features. According to a later analysis, TCR association rates differed among HLA loci, with DRB1 alleles showing the most associated TCRs and HLA-C alleles showing the fewest. Correlated functional status among segregating V segments might be attributable to linkage disequilibrium, but an unknown experimental factor could not be ruled out. Because HLA typing was unavailable for some donors at each locus, only the typed subset was used in association tests. Sequencing depth was assumed to be roughly uniform across donors in the presence/absence analyses, though that assumption may not hold. The authors suggested that the approach could potentially be extended to other disease states and immunological phenotypes. Specific HLA alleles were associated with 15,000 to 20,000 TCR beta sequences at a false discovery rate of 0.05 in a later analysis. In vitro tests confirmed that three of the cytomegalovirus-associated TCR beta chains recognize cytomegalovirus antigens. Most TCR sequences were seen in very few donors, while some public TCRs were found in many individuals. In an earlier analysis of more than 500 of the donors, most TCR beta V segments appeared in productive rearrangements about 87% or about 30% of the time, broadly matching IMGT annotations. Immune exposure information for the cohort was limited to CMV serostatus.

This clonotype was obtained from a man between 18 and 35 years old in good health and CMV-seronegative. Sequenced sample: PBMCs.

This receptor has the CDR3 CASSLAGGGADTQYF. The base sequence is TGTGCCAGCAGCTTAGCGGGAGGGGGGGCAGATACGCAGTATTTT. The chain is made from TRBV11-2 and TRBJ2-3; 8 of the junction bases match TRBD2. Relative to germline, V is missing 1 base and J is missing 4 bases, with 4 bases of the junction outside any gene match. Per the germline V gene, SGHAT is the CDR1 and FQNNGV is the CDR2. The CDR3 spans 15 residues, from the cysteine through the phenylalanine. Only CDR3 DNA is held: 45 bases, read in frame from base 1.